This TCR beta chain emerged from a study of blood T cells in healthy people across ages. General study points: Researchers report that TCR beta diversity correlated strongly with naive T cell percentage. Conclusively comparing naive with antigen-experienced cells was impossible with unsorted PBMCs.

The CDR3 totals 15 residues. Per the germline V gene, CDR1 is SGHAT and CDR2 is FQNNGV. The V segment lost 4 bases and the J segment 8 bases; nucleotides outside the gene matches: 10. Every donor provided ten milliliters of peripheral blood. Combining a sample-barcoded 5' primer with a J-beta primer mix, a second PCR ran for about 7 to 11 cycles. There were at least 3 million CDR3-containing paired-end reads obtained from each sample. Using its own MiXCR run on the 5' RACE reads, TCRdb lists one record per CDR3 protein. The sample lists around 940,000 distinct CDR3 sequences; roughly 51% were seen once. Of note for this clonotype: The antigen is not known.

The J gene is TRBJ2-1, the V gene TRBV11-2; 8 nucleotides line up with TRBD2. Sequences were obtained from blood. The sequence was obtained from a woman aged 55 to 70 in good health. The CDR3 DNA sequence: TGTGCCAGCAGCTGGACGGCCGGGAGGGGAGATGAGCAGTTCTTC. Translated: CASSWTAGRGDEQFF.